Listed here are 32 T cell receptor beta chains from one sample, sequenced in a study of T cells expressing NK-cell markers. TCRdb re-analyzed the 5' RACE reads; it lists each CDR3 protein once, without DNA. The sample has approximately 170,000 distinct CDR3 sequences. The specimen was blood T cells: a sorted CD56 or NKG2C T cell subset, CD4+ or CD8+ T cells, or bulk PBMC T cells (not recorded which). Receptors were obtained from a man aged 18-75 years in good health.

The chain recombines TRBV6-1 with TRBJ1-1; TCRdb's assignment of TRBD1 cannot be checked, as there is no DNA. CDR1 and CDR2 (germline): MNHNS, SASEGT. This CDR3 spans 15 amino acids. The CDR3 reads CASSERQGRNTEAFF.

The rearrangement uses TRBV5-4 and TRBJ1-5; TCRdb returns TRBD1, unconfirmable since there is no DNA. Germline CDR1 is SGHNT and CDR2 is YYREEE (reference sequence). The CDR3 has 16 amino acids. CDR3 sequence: CASSLTDREGEQPQHF.

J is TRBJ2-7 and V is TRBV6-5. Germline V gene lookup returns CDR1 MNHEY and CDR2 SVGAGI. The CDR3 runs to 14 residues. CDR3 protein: CASSYSQVLYEQYF.

The CDR3 loop is CASSAGLNGYTF. The V gene is TRBV9, the J gene TRBJ1-2. Germline CDR1 is SGDLS and CDR2 is YYNGEE. The CDR3 totals 12 residues. Filled out from reference TRBV9 and TRBJ1-2, the complete variable domain reads DSGVTQTPKHLITATGQRVTLRCSPRSGDLSVYWYQQSLDQGLQFLIQYYNGEERAKGNILERFSAQQFPDLHSELNLSSLELGDSALYFCASSAGLNGYTFGSGTRLTVV.

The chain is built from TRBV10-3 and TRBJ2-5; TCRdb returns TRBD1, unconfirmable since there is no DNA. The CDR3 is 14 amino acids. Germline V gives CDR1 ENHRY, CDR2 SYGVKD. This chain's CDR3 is CAISEQGPQETQYF.

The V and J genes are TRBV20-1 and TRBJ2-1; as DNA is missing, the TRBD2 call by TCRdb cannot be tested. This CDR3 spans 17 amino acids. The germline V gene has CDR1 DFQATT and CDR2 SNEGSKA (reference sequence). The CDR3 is CSALPGLAGGSYNEQFF.

CDR3 residues: CASSPTGRSYEQYF. The genes are TRBV12-3 or TRBV12-4 and TRBJ2-7; the TRBD1 assignment by TCRdb is unverifiable without DNA. The CDR3 covers 14 residues.

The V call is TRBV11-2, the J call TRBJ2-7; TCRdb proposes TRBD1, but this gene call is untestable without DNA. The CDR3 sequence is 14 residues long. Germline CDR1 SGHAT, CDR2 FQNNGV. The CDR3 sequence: CASSLVGTGIEQYF.

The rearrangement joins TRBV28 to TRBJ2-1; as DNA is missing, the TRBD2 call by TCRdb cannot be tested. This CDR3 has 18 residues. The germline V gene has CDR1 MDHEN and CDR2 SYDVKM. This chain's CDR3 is CASSTYPGTSGVYNEQFF.

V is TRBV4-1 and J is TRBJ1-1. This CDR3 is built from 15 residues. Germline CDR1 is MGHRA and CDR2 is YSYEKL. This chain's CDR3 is CASSQDRGWATEAFF.

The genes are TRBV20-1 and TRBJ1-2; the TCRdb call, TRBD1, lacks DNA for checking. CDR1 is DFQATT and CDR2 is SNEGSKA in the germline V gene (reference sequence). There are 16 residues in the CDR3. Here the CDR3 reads CSASPGTGLYNYGYTF.

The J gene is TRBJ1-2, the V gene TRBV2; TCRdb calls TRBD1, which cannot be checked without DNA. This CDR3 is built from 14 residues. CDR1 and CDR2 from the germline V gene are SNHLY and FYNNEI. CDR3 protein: CASSERQGTYGYTF.

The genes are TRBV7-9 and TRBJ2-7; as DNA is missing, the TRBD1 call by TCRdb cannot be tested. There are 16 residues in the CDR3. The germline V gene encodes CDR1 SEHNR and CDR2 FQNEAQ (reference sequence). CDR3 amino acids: CASSYNQFQGIYEQYF.

This CDR3 is CAISELAGVSTDTQYF. This chain connects TRBV10-3 to TRBJ2-3; TCRdb outputs TRBD2, but without DNA this stays unchecked. CDR3 length: 16 amino acids. Germline values: CDR1 ENHRY, CDR2 SYGVKD.

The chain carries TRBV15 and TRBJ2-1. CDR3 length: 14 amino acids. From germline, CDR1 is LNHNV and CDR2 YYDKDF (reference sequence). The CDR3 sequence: CATEPENSYNEQFF.

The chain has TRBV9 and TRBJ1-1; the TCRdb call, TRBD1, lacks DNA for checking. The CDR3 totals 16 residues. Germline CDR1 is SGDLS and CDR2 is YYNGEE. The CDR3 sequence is CASRPPGLGQNTEAFF.

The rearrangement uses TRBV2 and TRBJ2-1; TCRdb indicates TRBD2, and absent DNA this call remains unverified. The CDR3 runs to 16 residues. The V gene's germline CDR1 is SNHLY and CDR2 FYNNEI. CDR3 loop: CASSDLRAGGPYEQFF.

CDR3 sequence reads: CASSLGTGEAKNIQYF. The genes are TRBV7-9 and TRBJ2-4; the D call from TCRdb, TRBD1, cannot be confirmed without DNA. The CDR3 length is 16 residues. The germline CDR1 and CDR2 sequences are SEHNR and FQNEAQ (reference sequence).

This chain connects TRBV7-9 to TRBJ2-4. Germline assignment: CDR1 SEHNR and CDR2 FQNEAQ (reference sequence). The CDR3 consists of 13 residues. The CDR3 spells CASSSTLKNIQYF.

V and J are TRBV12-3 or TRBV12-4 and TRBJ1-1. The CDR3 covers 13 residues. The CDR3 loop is CASRGDLVTEAFF.

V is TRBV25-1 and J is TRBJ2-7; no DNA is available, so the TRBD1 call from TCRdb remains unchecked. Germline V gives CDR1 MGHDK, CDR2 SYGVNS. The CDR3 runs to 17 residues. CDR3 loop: CASSEGLLGTVNAEQYF.

CDR3 loop: CASRTTRTSGAADTQYF. The rearrangement joins TRBV7-9 to TRBJ2-3; TCRdb picks TRBD2, but there is no DNA to check that call. This CDR3 is 17 amino acids long. Germline CDR1 SEHNR, CDR2 FQNEAQ (reference sequence).

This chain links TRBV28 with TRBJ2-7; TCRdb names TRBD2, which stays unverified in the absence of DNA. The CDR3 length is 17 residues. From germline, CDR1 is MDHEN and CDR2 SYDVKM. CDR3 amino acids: CASSFGLAGELDYEQYF.

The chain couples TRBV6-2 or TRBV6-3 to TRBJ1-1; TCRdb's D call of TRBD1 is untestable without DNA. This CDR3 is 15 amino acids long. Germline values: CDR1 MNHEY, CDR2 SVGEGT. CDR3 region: CASSPSWGLRTEAFF.

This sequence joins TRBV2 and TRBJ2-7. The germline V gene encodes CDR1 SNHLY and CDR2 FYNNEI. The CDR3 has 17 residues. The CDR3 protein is CASSGVEERLGWYEQYF.

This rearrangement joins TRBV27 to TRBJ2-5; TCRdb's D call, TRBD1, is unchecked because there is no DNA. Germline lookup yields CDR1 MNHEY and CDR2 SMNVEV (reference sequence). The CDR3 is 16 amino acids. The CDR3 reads CASSSGWSLDIETQYF.

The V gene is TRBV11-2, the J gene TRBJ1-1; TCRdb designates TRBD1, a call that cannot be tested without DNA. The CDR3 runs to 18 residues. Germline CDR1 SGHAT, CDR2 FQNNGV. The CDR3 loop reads CASSLVIAQGVIVTEAFF.

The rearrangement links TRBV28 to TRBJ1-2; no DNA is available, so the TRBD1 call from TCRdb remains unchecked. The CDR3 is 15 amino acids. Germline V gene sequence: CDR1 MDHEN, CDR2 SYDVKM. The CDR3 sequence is CASSETGGLGYGYTF.

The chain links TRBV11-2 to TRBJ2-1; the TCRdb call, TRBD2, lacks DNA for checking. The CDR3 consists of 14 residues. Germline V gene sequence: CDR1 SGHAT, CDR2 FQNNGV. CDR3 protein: CASSFEGGGGEQFF.

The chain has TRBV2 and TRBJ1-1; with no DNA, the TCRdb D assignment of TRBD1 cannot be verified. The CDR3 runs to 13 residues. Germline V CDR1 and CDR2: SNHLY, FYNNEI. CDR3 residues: CASSALKGAGAFF.

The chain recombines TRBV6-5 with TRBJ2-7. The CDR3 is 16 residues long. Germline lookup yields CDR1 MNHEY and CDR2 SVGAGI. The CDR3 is CASSYSVGVRSYEQYF.

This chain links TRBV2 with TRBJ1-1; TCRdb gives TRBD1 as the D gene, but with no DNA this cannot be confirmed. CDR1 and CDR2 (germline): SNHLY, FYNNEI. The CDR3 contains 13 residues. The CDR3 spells CASSDGGAAEAFF.